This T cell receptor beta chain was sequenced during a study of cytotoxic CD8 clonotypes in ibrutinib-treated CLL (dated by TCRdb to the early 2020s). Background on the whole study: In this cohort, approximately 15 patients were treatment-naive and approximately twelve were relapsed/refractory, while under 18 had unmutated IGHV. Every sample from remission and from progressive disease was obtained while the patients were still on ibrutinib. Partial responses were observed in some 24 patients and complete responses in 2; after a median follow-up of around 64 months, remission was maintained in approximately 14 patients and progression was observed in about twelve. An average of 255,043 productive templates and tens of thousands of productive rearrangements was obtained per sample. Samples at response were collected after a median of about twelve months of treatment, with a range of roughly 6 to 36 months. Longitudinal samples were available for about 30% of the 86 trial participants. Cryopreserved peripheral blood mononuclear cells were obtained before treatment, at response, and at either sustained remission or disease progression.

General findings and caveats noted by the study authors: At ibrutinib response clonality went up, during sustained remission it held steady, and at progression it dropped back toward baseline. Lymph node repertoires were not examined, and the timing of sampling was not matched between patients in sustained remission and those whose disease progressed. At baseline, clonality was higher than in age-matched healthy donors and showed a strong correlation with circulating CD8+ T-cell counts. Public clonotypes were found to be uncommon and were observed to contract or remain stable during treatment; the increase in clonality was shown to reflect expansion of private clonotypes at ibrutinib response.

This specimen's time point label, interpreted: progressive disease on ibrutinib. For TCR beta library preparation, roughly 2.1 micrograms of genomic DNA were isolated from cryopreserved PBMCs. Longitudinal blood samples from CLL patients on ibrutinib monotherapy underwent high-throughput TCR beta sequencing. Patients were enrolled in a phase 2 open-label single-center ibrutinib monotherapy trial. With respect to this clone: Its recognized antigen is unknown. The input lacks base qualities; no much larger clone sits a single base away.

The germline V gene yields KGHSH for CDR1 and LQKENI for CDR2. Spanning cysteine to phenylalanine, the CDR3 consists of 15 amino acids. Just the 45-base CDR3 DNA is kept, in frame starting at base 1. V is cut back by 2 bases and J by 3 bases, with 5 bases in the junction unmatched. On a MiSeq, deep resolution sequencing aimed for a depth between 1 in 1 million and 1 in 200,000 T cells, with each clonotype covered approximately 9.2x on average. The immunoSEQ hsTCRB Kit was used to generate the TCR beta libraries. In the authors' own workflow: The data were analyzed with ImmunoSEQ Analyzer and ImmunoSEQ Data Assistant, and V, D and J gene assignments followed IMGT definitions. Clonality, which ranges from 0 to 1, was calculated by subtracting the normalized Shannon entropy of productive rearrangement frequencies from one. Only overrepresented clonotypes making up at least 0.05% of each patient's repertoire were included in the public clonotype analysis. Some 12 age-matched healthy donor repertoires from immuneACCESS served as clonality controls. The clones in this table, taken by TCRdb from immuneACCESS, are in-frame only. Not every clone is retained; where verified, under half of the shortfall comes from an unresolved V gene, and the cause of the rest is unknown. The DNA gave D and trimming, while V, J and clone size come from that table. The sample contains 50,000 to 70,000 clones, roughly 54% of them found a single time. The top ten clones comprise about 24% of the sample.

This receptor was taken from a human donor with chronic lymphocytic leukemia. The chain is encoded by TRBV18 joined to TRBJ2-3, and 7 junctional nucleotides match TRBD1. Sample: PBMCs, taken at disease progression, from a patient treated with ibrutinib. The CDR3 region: CASSPLQGRTDTQYF. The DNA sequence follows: TGTGCCAGCTCACCATTACAGGGGAGAACAGATACGCAGTATTTT.